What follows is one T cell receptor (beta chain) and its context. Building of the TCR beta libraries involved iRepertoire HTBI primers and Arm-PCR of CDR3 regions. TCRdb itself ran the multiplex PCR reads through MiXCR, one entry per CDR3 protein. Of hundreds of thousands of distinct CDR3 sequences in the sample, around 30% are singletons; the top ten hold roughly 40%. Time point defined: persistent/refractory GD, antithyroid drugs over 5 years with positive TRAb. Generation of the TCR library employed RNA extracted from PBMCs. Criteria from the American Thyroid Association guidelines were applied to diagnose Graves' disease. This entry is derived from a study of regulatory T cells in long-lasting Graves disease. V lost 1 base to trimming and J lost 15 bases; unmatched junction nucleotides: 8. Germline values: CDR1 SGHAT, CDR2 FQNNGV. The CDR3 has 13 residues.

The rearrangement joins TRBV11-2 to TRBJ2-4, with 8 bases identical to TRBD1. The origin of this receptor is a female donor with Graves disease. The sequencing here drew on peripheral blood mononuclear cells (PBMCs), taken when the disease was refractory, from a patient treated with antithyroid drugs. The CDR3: CASSLAPDRAAYF. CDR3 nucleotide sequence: TGTGCCAGCAGCTTAGCGCCGGACAGGGCCGCGTACTTC.